The clone carrying this T cell receptor beta chain was counted once. Its specificity is unknown. This sample was included in a study of chemoradiotherapy in HPV16-positive cancers. Study-wide points: Candidate HPV-specific clones and E7-related TCR motifs grew in tumor during treatment. For HPV16-positive patients, expanding HPV-responsive T cells associated with longer recurrence-free survival.

Over chemoradiotherapy, repertoires were sampled more than once. Measured with immunoSEQ multiplex PCR; TCRdb has only the in-frame clones, and not every one. The table shows roughly 16,000 clones, with more than 75% occurring only once. This clonotype was obtained from a human donor with HPV-associated anogenital cancer. This sample was gathered from a patient who underwent chemoradiotherapy.

CDR3 nucleotides: TGTGCCAGCAGCTTCGCTCTCCCCCAGGGGGACCATGGCTACACCTTC. Amino acid sequence: CASSFALPQGDHGYTF. The chain recombines TRBV7-2 with TRBJ1-2; TRBD1 matches 7 bases. Germline assignment: CDR1 SGHTA and CDR2 FQGNSA. CDR3 size: 16 residues. Losses at the gene ends were 3 bases for V and 6 bases for J; bases not matched to a gene: 13. The full variable domain, its missing parts supplied by reference TRBV7-2 and TRBJ1-2, is GAGVSQSPSNKVTEKGKDVELRCDPISGHTALYWYRQSLGQGLEFLIYFQGNSAPDKSGLPSDRFSAERTGGSVSTLTIQRTQQEDSAVYLCASSFALPQGDHGYTFGSGTRLTVV.